The following is a T cell receptor (beta chain) sequence with its context. This record belongs to a study of T cell changes during pregnancy in multiple sclerosis. Using immunoSEQ multiplex PCR, the repertoire was profiled, and TCRdb retains in-frame clones only, with some absent. This table holds under 85,000 clones, approximately 90% found once. V lost 5 bases, J lost 1 base, and 17 bases lay in between. The CDR3 length is 16 residues. Per the germline V gene, CDR1 is MNHEY and CDR2 is SMNVEV (reference sequence). The V call is TRBV27, the J call TRBJ1-1; D gene unclear. The sample was peripheral blood, taken in the third trimester of pregnancy. This TCR was sampled from a female donor with multiple sclerosis, enrolled in a pregnancy study. CDR3 sequence: CASSLDPRPGNTEAFF. CDR3 sequence (DNA): TGTGCCAGCAGTCTAGACCCACGACCGGGGAACACTGAAGCTTTCTTT.